Given below is one T cell receptor (beta chain) in context. These data belong to a study of blood T cell repertoires in COVID-19. Original analysis: The assay estimated nucleated cells by amplifying reference gene primers. TCRdb's copy holds only in-frame clones and misses some; the assay was immunoSEQ multiplex PCR. Clone size and the V and J calls come from that table; the DNA yielded D and trimming. The top ten clones hold around 0.86% of a sample with about 240,000 clones, 85% to 95% of them seen once. Enrolment of Seattle patients took place during active infection, and they were followed longitudinally. V was shortened by 0 bases and J by 4 bases, with 9 bases between the two germline ends. The CDR3 spans 13 residues. Germline values: CDR1 GTSNPN, CDR2 SVGIG (reference sequence).

The TCR sequence derives from a man younger than 40 with COVID-19, enrolled during active disease. The chain couples TRBV30 to TRBJ2-5; D unresolved. Sequenced: peripheral blood. In DNA form, the CDR3 reads TGTGCCTGGAGTGTTCAGGCCTCAGAGACCCAGTACTTC. Translation: CAWSVQASETQYF.